These 5 T cell receptor beta chains were sequenced from one sample in a study of neurological immune-mediated disorders. TCRdb independently ran MiXCR on the 5' RACE reads; one entry per CDR3 protein. This sample has roughly 52,000 distinct CDR3 sequences, with over 4.5% found just once. Sequenced input: CD4+ T cells from blood. The source of these receptors is a woman aged 18-29 years with multiple sclerosis.

This clonotype was seen many times. The chain uses TRBV7-3 and TRBJ2-6; TRBD2 might be the D (5 bases). V lost 5 bases to trimming and J lost 0 bases, with 14 bases between them. There are 17 residues in the CDR3. CDR1 is SGHTA, CDR2 FQGTGA, per germline. The CDR3 loop reads CASSPRGRNSGANVLTF. The CDR3 nucleotides are TGTGCCAGCAGCCCCCGTGGGAGAAACTCTGGGGCCAACGTCCTGACTTTC.

At least ten counts were recorded for this clonotype. The J gene is TRBJ1-3, the V gene TRBV12-3 or TRBV12-4; D not certain. The CDR3 is 13 residues long. V dropped 6 bases and J dropped 0 bases, with 6 bases sitting between them. The CDR3: CASRLNSGNTIYF. The CDR3 DNA reads as TGTGCCAGCAGACTCAACTCTGGAAACACCATATATTTT.

This clonotype was seen many times. The chain joins TRBV3-1 to TRBJ1-5, with 7 positions matching TRBD1. The CDR3 length is 14 residues. Losses at the gene ends were 4 bases for V and 9 bases for J; bases not matched to a gene: 9. The germline gives CDR1 LGHDT, CDR2 YNNKEL (reference sequence). The CDR3 region has the DNA TGTGCCAGCAGCCGAGACAGGGTGGCGCTGCCCCAGCATTTT. This codes for CASSRDRVALPQHF. Using reference TRBV3-1 and TRBJ1-5 for the parts outside the CDR3, the full variable domain is DTAVSQTPKYLVTQMGNDKSIKCEQNLGHDTMYWYKQDSKKFLKIMFSYNNKELIINETVPNRFSPKSPDKAHLNLHINSLELGDSAVYFCASSRDRVALPQHFGDGTRLSIL.

This clonotype appeared many times. The chain joins TRBV29-1 to TRBJ2-3; perhaps TRBD2 as D (8 bases). CDR3 length: 18 residues. Germline CDR1 is SQVTM and CDR2 is ANQGSEA. V was clipped by 7 bases and J by 1 base, with 27 bases between them. The CDR3 region has the DNA TGCAGCGCGTCGGACGGGAGGGGGCAATGGGTCGGCACAGATACGCAGTATTTT. Amino acid sequence: CSASDGRGQWVGTDTQYF.

This clonotype was seen repeatedly, ten times or more. In DNA, the CDR3 is TGTGCCAGCAGCCCAAATTTTAGGACCGGGGAGCTGTTTTTT. This gives the protein CASSPNFRTGELFF. This chain links TRBV11-2 with TRBJ2-2; D gene ambiguous. CDR3 length: 14 residues. Germline V lookup: CDR1 SGHAT, CDR2 FQNNGV. V shed 5 bases and J shed 5 bases, with 12 bases lying between them.